This T cell receptor (beta chain) was captured in a study of blood T cell repertoires in COVID-19. The wider study: T cells, B-cell-depleted T cells, or PBMCs provided the cDNA or gDNA that served as material.

The Seattle site enrolled patients during active infection and followed them longitudinally. How the authors handled the data: Cell counts per sample came from amplifying reference gene primers. Here immunoSEQ multiplex PCR was the method, and the copy in TCRdb shows in-frame clones only, minus some. That table is the source of V, J and clone size, and D and trimming were worked out from the DNA. This sample has about 360,000 clones; approximately 86% occur once, and the top ten carry about 7.1%. This CDR3 has 15 amino acids. Deletions cut 4 bases from V and 7 bases from J, with 16 bases between. Germline V gives CDR1 MGHRA, CDR2 YSYEKL.

The sample taken for sequencing was peripheral blood. This chain links TRBV4-1 with TRBJ1-4; the D is unclear. The clonotype was recovered from a woman in her sixties or seventies with COVID-19, enrolled during active disease. The CDR3 loop is CASSLSGSGSEKLFF. In DNA, the CDR3 is TGCGCCAGCAGCCTCTCCGGGTCCGGGAGTGAAAAACTGTTTTTT.